Below are 14 T cell receptor beta chains sequenced from a single sample in a study of cytomegalovirus exposure and HLA in healthy donors. Sequencing used immunoSEQ multiplex PCR; TCRdb keeps in-frame clones, though not all of them. The profile covers 95,000 to 150,000 clones, with 95% to 96% appearing a single time and less than 2% taken by the ten largest. Sequencing input: PBMCs. These receptors originate from a man aged 18 to 35 in good health and CMV-seronegative.

This chain uses TRBV19 with TRBJ2-1; the match to TRBD2 covers 7 bases. The germline gives CDR1 LNHDA, CDR2 SQIVND (reference sequence). Trimming at V came to 2 bases and at J to 7 bases, leaving 5 bases not matched to a gene. This CDR3 region has 14 residues. The CDR3: CASSISGTSNEQFF. The CDR3 region has the DNA TGTGCCAGTAGTATAAGCGGGACCTCTAATGAGCAGTTCTTC.

This rearrangement joins TRBV7-6 to TRBJ2-1, with 9 bases identical to TRBD2. This CDR3 has 14 amino acids. Losses at the gene ends were 3 bases for V and 5 bases for J; bases not matched to a gene: 2. Germline V lookup: CDR1 SGHVS, CDR2 FNYEAQ. The CDR3 reads CASSFASGDNEQFF. The CDR3, as DNA: TGTGCCAGCAGCTTCGCTAGCGGGGACAATGAGCAGTTCTTC.

The gene calls are TRBV11-2 and TRBJ2-4; the match to TRBD2 covers 16 bases. This CDR3 has 18 amino acids. Germline V CDR1 and CDR2: SGHAT, FQNNGV. V trimming: 6 bases; J trimming: 3 bases; junction bases outside the gene matches: 8. The DNA for the CDR3 is TGTGCCAGCAGATCACCCGGGACTAGCGGGAGGGGCAAAAACATTCAGTACTTC. Its translation is CASRSPGTSGRGKNIQYF.

This chain connects TRBV30 to TRBJ2-4; a weak D match, TRBD2 (6 bases). Germline V CDR1 and CDR2: GTSNPN, SVGIG (reference sequence). The CDR3 loop spans 14 amino acids. Trimming left V 3 bases short and J 8 bases short, with 17 bases between. The CDR3 nucleotides are TGTGCCTGGAGGCTCGGGGGTACGTTCGACATTCAGTACTTC. This gives the protein CAWRLGGTFDIQYF.

This chain uses TRBV28 with TRBJ1-1; weak D call: TRBD1 (6 bases). CDR3 length: 17 amino acids. V lost 5 bases, J lost 0 bases, and 19 bases lay in between. Germline CDR1 and CDR2: MDHEN and SYDVKM. For the CDR3, the DNA is TGTGCCAGCAGTCCAACCGCAGGGGCCCTGGTGAACACTGAAGCTTTCTTT. It specifies CASSPTAGALVNTEAFF.

J is TRBJ1-1 and V is TRBV2; D gene ambiguous. V lost 5 bases to trimming and J lost 0 bases, with 10 bases between them. From germline, CDR1 is SNHLY and CDR2 FYNNEI. The CDR3 covers 14 residues. CDR3 nucleotide sequence: TGTGCCAGCAGTTACGGGGAATTGAACACTGAAGCTTTCTTT. Its translation is CASSYGELNTEAFF.

This chain uses TRBV7-2 with TRBJ1-1; a possible D gene is TRBD1 (5 bases). The V gene's germline CDR1 is SGHTA and CDR2 FQGNSA. The CDR3 is made up of 14 amino acids. Between the trimmed V and J ends, which lost 0 bases and 4 bases, there was a span of 9 bases. CDR3 amino acids: CASSLAGEGTEAFF. In DNA form, the CDR3 reads TGTGCCAGCAGCTTAGCAGGGGAAGGCACTGAAGCTTTCTTT.

J is TRBJ2-1 and V is TRBV6-4; 8 bases align to TRBD2. The length of the CDR3 is 14 residues. Germline V gives CDR1 MRHNA, CDR2 SNTAGT. V shed 7 bases, J shed 3 bases, and the junction held 5 bases outside the gene matches. The CDR3 loop is CASIREGFYNEQFF. CDR3 bases: TGTGCCAGCATTCGGGAGGGCTTCTACAATGAGCAGTTCTTC.

As DNA, the CDR3 is TGCGCCAGTCACACCTCCGACAGGGAGCAAAACTATGGCTACACCTTC. Translating it yields CASHTSDREQNYGYTF. J is TRBJ1-2 and V is TRBV10-1; TRBD1 matches 7 bases. The CDR3 extends over 16 amino acids. Germline V gives CDR1 WNHNN, CDR2 SYGVQD (reference sequence). J lost 2 bases, V lost 9 bases, and 15 bases had no gene match.

The chain recombines TRBV19 with TRBJ2-7; 9 bases match TRBD1. V was clipped by 8 bases and J by 3 bases; unmatched bases: 2. The CDR3 has 12 amino acids. The germline gives CDR1 LNHDA, CDR2 SQIVND (reference sequence). CDR3 nucleotides: TGTGCCAGTGAGGGACAGGGCTACGAGCAGTACTTC. Its protein is CASEGQGYEQYF.

The genes are TRBV5-6 and TRBJ1-5, with no clear D. The V gene lost 4 bases and the J gene lost 2 bases, with 10 bases spanning the gap. Germline CDR1 is SGHDT and CDR2 is YYEEEE. The CDR3 spans 14 residues. The CDR3 sequence: CASSGGPGNQPQHF. Written as DNA, the CDR3 is TGTGCCAGCAGCGGCGGTCCGGGCAATCAGCCCCAGCATTTT.

The rearrangement links TRBV7-3 to TRBJ2-3; TRBD2 matches 10 bases. CDR1 and CDR2 (germline): SGHTA, FQGTGA. Trimming cost V 6 bases and J 1 base; bases outside gene matches: 4. The CDR3 sequence is 15 residues long. CDR3 bases: TGTGCCAGCAGTCCTAGCGGGAGAGGCACAGATACGCAGTATTTT. This sequence encodes CASSPSGRGTDTQYF.

The V call is TRBV6-4, the J call TRBJ2-7, with 14 bases matching TRBD2. Germline lookup yields CDR1 MRHNA and CDR2 SNTAGT. CDR3 length equals 15 residues. J was trimmed by 4 bases and V by 7 bases; bases with no gene match: 6. CDR3 amino acids: CASTRGTSGRYEQYF. In nucleotides, the CDR3 is TGTGCCAGCACCCGAGGGACTAGCGGGAGATACGAGCAGTACTTC.

The chain carries TRBV9 and TRBJ2-2; TRBD1 aligns across 8 bases. The trim removed 0 bases at V and 2 bases at J, leaving 12 bases unmatched. This CDR3 spans 19 amino acids. The germline V gene encodes CDR1 SGDLS and CDR2 YYNGEE. This chain's CDR3 is CASSVAGRQGTENTGELFF. For the CDR3, the DNA is TGTGCCAGCAGCGTAGCAGGGCGACAGGGGACGGAAAACACCGGGGAGCTGTTTTTT.